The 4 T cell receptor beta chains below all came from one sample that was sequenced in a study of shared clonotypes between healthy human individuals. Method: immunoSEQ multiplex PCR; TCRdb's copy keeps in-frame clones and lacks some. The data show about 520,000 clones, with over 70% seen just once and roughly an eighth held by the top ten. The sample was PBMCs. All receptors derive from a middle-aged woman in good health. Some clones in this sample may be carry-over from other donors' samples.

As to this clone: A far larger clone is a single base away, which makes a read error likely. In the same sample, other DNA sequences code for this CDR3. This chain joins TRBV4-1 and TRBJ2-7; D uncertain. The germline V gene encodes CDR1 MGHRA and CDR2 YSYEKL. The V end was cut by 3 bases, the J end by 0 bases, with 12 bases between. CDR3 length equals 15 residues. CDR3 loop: CASSHLKASSYEQYF. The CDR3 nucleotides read TGCGCCAGCAGCCACCTGAAGGCTAGCTCCTACGAGCAGTACTTC.

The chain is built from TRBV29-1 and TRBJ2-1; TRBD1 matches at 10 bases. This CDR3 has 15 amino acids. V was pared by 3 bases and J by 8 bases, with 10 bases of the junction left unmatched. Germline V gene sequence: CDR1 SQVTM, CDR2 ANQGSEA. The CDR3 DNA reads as TGCAGCGTTGAGGGGGACAGGGGTATGAGTGATGAGCAGTTCTTC. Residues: CSVEGDRGMSDEQFF.

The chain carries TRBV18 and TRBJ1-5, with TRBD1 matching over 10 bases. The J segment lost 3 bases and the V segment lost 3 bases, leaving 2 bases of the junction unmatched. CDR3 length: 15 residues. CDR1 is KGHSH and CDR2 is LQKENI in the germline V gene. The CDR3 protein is CASSPGQGNNQPQHF. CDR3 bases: TGTGCCAGCTCACCGGGACAGGGGAACAATCAGCCCCAGCATTTT.

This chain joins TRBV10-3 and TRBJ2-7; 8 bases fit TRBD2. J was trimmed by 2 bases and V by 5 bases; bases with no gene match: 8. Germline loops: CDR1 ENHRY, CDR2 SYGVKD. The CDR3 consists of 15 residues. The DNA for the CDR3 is TGTGCCATCAGTCCCGGGGTAGCGGGAACCTACGAGCAGTACTTC. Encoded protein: CAISPGVAGTYEQYF.